This record concerns one T cell receptor (beta chain) sequence. Profiling relied on immunoSEQ multiplex PCR, and the TCRdb table lists in-frame clones only, not all of them. The sample has 1,900 or so clones, around 86% seen once. Germline CDR1 and CDR2: LGHNA and YNFKEQ. The CDR3 totals 15 residues. V shed 10 bases and J shed 6 bases, with 24 bases lying between them. The data originate from a study of chemoradiotherapy in HPV16-positive cancers. This sample comprised tumor tissue, obtained from a patient who underwent chemoradiotherapy. The chain has TRBV4-2 and TRBJ2-5, with a weak D call TRBD2 (7 bases). This receptor was identified in a human donor with HPV-associated anogenital cancer. CDR3 sequence reads: CATTSGGPGGQTQYF. The CDR3 DNA reads TGTGCCACCACCTCCGGGGGGCCGGGGGGACAGACCCAGTACTTC.